This T cell receptor beta chain was documented in a study of T cells in Graves' hyperthyroidism and ophthalmopathy. The study's findings and limits: Stable hyperthyroidism was told apart from ophthalmopathy by a model built on 13 V-J features.

This CDR3 has 14 amino acids. Germline-derived CDR1 and CDR2 are SQVTM and ANQGSEA. Germline trimming cut 7 bases from V and 0 bases from J; bases unmatched to any gene: 6. RNA transcripts yielded amplified TCR beta CDR3 regions. The HTBI set primed first-round TCR CDR3 RT-PCR. TCRdb recomputed calls from the multiplex PCR reads with MiXCR, one row per CDR3 protein. This table has some 370,000 distinct CDR3 sequences, 17% appearing once. In the case of this clonotype: The antigen is undetermined.

Blood was sampled at initial diagnosis of hyperthyroidism, prior to onset of any ophthalmopathy symptoms. The rearrangement links TRBV29-1 to TRBJ2-5; 9 bases are shared with TRBD2. Sequencing was performed on blood. This clonotype was sampled from a woman younger than 45 with Graves' hyperthyroidism that later progressed to Graves' ophthalmopathy. CDR3 sequence reads: CSGSAGGNQETQYF. The CDR3 DNA sequence: TGCAGCGGATCAGCGGGGGGCAACCAAGAGACCCAGTACTTC.